Presented here are 15 T cell receptor beta chains from one specimen sequenced in a study of graft-versus-host responses after intestinal transplantation. Researchers placed 200,000 CFSE-labeled responder cells in culture with 200,000 irradiated, violet-dye-labeled stimulator cells. Assay used: immunoSEQ multiplex PCR; TCRdb lists only in-frame clones, some missing. The sample yields roughly 5,000 clones, around 26% seen once. The sample here was alloreactive CD8+ T cells from a mixed lymphocyte reaction culture, taken before transplantation. Regarding subset: CFSE-low proliferating T cells sorted from approximately six-day pre-transplant mixed lymphocyte reaction (GvH or HvG direction). These receptors originate from a human patient who was an organ donor for intestinal transplantation.

J is TRBJ2-3 and V is TRBV29-1; weak D call: TRBD2 (6 bases). V dropped 3 bases and J dropped 2 bases, with 21 bases sitting between them. CDR1 is SQVTM and CDR2 is ANQGSEA in the germline V gene. The CDR3 loop spans 17 amino acids. The chain's CDR3 is CSVEGRPPGRFTDTQYF. For the CDR3, the DNA is TGCAGCGTTGAGGGGAGGCCGCCGGGACGGTTCACAGATACGCAGTATTTT.

This clone has a handful of counts. J is TRBJ2-3 and V is TRBV5-4; 7 nucleotides agree with TRBD2. Unmatched junction bases numbered 8, after V lost 4 bases and J lost 0 bases. This CDR3 is 16 amino acids long. CDR1 is SGHNT, CDR2 YYREEE, per germline (reference sequence). CDR3 region: CASSLPSGFSTDTQYF. The CDR3 region has the DNA TGTGCCAGCAGCCTTCCTAGCGGTTTTAGCACAGATACGCAGTATTTT.

There are a few counts of this clone. The chain combines TRBV30 with TRBJ1-2; D unclear. V lost 3 bases, J lost 4 bases, and 12 bases lay in between. The CDR3 covers 13 residues. Germline V gives CDR1 GTSNPN, CDR2 SVGIG (reference sequence). CDR3 sequence: CAWSASLFYGYTF. CDR3 DNA sequence: TGTGCCTGGAGCGCCAGTTTATTCTATGGCTACACCTTC.

CDR3 in DNA: TGTGCCAGCAGAGAGCGGGGGGTTAATGAGCAGTTCTTC. Amino acids: CASRERGVNEQFF. The chain links TRBV13 to TRBJ2-1, with 9 bases lining up with TRBD2. CDR1 PRHDT and CDR2 FYEKMQ come from the germline V gene (reference sequence). The V and J ends lost 6 bases and 7 bases, in that order; junction bases with no gene match: 4. The CDR3 sequence is 13 residues long.

This clone rates as medium-sized. The chain recombines TRBV9 with TRBJ1-4; D unresolved. This CDR3 region has 13 residues. V shed 4 bases and J shed 7 bases, with 11 bases lying between them. Germline V gives CDR1 SGDLS, CDR2 YYNGEE. The CDR3 sequence is CASSSGSFEKLFF. CDR3 nucleotides: TGTGCCAGCAGCTCGGGATCGTTTGAAAAACTGTTTTTT.

This clone is labeled medium-sized (0.01 to 0.1%). V is TRBV12-2 and J is TRBJ1-6. TRBV12-2 is termed a pseudogene. The CDR3 runs 18 residues. In DNA form, the CDR3 reads TGTGCAAGTCGCCCCGACCGAAGGCCCTTAGGGGGAGGGTCACCCCTCCACTTT. Translating gives CASRPDRRPLGGGSPLHF.

The chain employs TRBV20-1 and TRBJ1-2; no firm D call. The germline V gene has CDR1 DFQATT and CDR2 SNEGSKA (reference sequence). This CDR3 has 9 amino acids. CDR3 region: CTSVWGYTF. The CDR3 DNA sequence: TGCACCAGCGTCTGGGGCTACACCTTC.

In its sample, this clone is medium-sized. This chain links TRBV7-8 with TRBJ2-3, with D hard to call. V lost 7 bases, J lost 0 bases, and 14 bases lay in between. The CDR3 sequence is 15 residues long. Germline V gene data show CDR1 as SGHVS and CDR2 as FQNEAQ. DNA for the CDR3: TGTGCCAGCACAAGAAGACATACTAGCACAGATACGCAGTATTTT. This sequence encodes CASTRRHTSTDTQYF.

The rearrangement joins TRBV11-2 to TRBJ1-1, with unresolved D. CDR1 is SGHAT, CDR2 FQNNGV, per germline. The CDR3 spans 16 residues. Trimming stripped 1 base from V and 0 bases from J, with 12 bases between. CDR3 sequence: CASSLGAAHLNTEAFF. Here the CDR3 DNA reads TGTGCCAGCAGCTTAGGTGCGGCCCACCTGAACACTGAAGCTTTCTTT.

This clone was found once. This chain uses TRBV2 with TRBJ2-3, with 9 bases fitting TRBD2. Germline V gene lookup returns CDR1 SNHLY and CDR2 FYNNEI. The CDR3 consists of 14 residues. Losses at the gene ends were 9 bases for V and 4 bases for J; bases not matched to a gene: 8. CDR3 in amino acids: CASSGGGGADTQYF. DNA for the CDR3: TGTGCCAGTAGCGGGGGAGGGGGAGCAGATACGCAGTATTTT.

V is TRBV6-5 and J is TRBJ2-7; the D gene is possibly TRBD1 (5 bases). The V gene lost 5 bases and the J gene lost 4 bases, with 9 bases spanning the gap. The CDR3 is 12 residues long. Germline V gives CDR1 MNHEY, CDR2 SVGAGI. CDR3 in amino acids: CASSSAGYEQYV. The CDR3 region has the DNA TGTGCCAGCAGTAGTGCAGGGTACGAGCAGTACGTC.

In this sample, this clone turned up a few times. The chain employs TRBV4-1 and TRBJ2-2; TRBD2 matches 9 bases. This CDR3 comprises 18 residues. Germline V lookup: CDR1 MGHRA, CDR2 YSYEKL. Trimming at V came to 1 base and at J to 6 bases, leaving 12 bases not matched to a gene. The CDR3 reads CASSQVRGGGAAAGELFF. CDR3 bases: TGCGCCAGCAGCCAAGTACGGGGCGGGGGGGCTGCGGCCGGGGAGCTGTTTTTT.

This clone showed up just once. The chain has TRBV6-4 and TRBJ2-5; unclear D gene. The CDR3 sequence is 14 residues long. Looked up from germline, CDR1 is MRHNA and CDR2 is SNTAGT. The V gene lost 0 bases and the J gene lost 0 bases, with 5 bases spanning the gap. This CDR3 is CASSDSRYQETQYF. CDR3 sequence (DNA): TGTGCCAGCAGTGACTCACGGTACCAAGAGACCCAGTACTTC.

This chain links TRBV5-4 with TRBJ2-3; TRBD2 matches 9 bases. Germline V gene data show CDR1 as SGHNT and CDR2 as YYREEE (reference sequence). V shed 0 bases and J 2 bases; nucleotides not matched to a gene: 4. The CDR3 consists of 16 residues. CDR3: CASSLEAGGITDTQYF. The CDR3 DNA sequence: TGTGCCAGCAGCTTGGAGGCGGGGGGGATCACAGATACGCAGTATTTT.

The chain recombines TRBV29-1 with TRBJ2-3; 7 nucleotides line up with TRBD2. Germline loops: CDR1 SQVTM, CDR2 ANQGSEA. V lost 6 bases, J lost 1 base, and 4 bases stayed unmatched. CDR3 length equals 13 residues. CDR3 in amino acids: CSVEAGGTDTQYF. For the CDR3, the DNA is TGCAGCGTGGAGGCGGGGGGCACAGATACGCAGTATTTT.